This TCR beta chain was captured by sequencing in a study of human T cells and chemical hapten exposure. The ends lost 5 bases at V and 1 base at J; junction bases unmatched: 2. From germline, CDR1 is SQVTM and CDR2 ANQGSEA. This CDR3 has 13 amino acids. Within the library, unique molecular identifiers were attached to each individual cDNA molecule. Per the original methods: A per-sample median of approximately 100,000 TCRs was observed, with a range of about 23,224 to 750,000. TCRdb reprocessed the RACE reads with MiXCR, giving one entry per CDR3 protein. These V and J calls originate from TCRdb's pipeline instead of the authors' own analysis. The profile shows 75,000 to 95,000 distinct CDR3 sequences, 11% of them singletons. As to time point: patch test 2, 6 weeks after DPC sensitization. Treatment specified: therapeutic diphenylcyclopropenone sensitization with weekly scalp DPC. The study enrolled 18 to 70-year-old alopecia patients suitable for DPC.

Study-wide results and caveats: The formation of large CDR3 similarity clusters by expanded TCRs significantly exceeded that of controls.

This clonotype was counted only a few times. Its specificity is not known. The sequence came from a man between 35 and 55 years old with alopecia areata. Some clones in this sample may be carry-over from other donors' samples. The source was whole blood, collected in connection with sensitization to the hapten diphenylcyclopropenone (DPC). The V and J genes are TRBV29-1 and TRBJ1-3; 7 bases align to TRBD1. Written as DNA, the CDR3 is TGCAGCGTTCCGACAGGGTCTGGAAACACCATATATTTT. Its translation: CSVPTGSGNTIYF.